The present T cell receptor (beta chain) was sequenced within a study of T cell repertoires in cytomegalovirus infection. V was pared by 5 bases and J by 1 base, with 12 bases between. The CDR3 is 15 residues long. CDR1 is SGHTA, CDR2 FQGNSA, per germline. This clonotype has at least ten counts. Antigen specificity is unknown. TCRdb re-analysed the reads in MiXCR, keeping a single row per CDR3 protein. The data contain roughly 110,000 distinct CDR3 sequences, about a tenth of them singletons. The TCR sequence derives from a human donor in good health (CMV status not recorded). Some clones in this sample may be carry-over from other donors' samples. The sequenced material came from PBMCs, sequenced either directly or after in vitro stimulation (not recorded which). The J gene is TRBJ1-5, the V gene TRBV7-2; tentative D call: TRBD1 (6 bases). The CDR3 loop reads CASSRGTKSNQPQHF. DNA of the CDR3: TGTGCCAGCAGCAGGGGGACCAAAAGCAATCAGCCCCAGCATTTT.